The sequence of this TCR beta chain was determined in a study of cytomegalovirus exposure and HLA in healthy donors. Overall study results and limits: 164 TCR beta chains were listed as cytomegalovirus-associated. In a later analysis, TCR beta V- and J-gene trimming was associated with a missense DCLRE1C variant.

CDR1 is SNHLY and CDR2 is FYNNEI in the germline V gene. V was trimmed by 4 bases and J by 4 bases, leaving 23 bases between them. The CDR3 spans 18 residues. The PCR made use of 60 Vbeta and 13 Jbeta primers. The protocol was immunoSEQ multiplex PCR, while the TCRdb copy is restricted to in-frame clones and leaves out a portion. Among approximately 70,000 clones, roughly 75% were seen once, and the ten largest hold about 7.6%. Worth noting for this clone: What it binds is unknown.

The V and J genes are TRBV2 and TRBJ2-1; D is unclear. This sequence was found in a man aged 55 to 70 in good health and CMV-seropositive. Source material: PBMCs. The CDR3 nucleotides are TGTGCCAGCAGTGGACAACTGCTGACCTTGTGGTCTTACAATGAGCAGTTCTTC. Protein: CASSGQLLTLWSYNEQFF.